A selection of T cell receptor beta chains follows, all from one sample in a study of blood T cells in healthy people across ages. TCRdb re-derived calls from the 5' RACE reads in MiXCR, one entry per CDR3 protein. The sample has about 1.8 million distinct CDR3 sequences, 40% to 55% seen once. Sequencing input: blood. These receptors all stem from a woman aged 40-49 years in good health. Both conserved end residues are part of each CDR3.

V: TRBV5-8
J: TRBJ1-4
CDR3: CASSLDTGQANEKLFF

V: TRBV6-5
J: TRBJ1-2
CDR3: CASSYSITQVYGHTF

V: TRBV12-3/TRBV12-4
J: TRBJ2-7
CDR3: CASSLEGAAYNEQYF

V: TRBV7-8
J: TRBJ1-2
CDR3: CASRARGGYGYTF

V: TRBV14
J: TRBJ2-1
CDR3: CASSQSGLLSYNVQFF

V: TRBV10-3
J: TRBJ1-2
CDR3: CAISGQGQYGYTF

V: TRBV4-3
J: TRBJ2-1
CDR3: CASSQGGILNNEQFF

V: TRBV27
J: TRBJ1-5
CDR3: CASTNFGTGGNQPQHF

V: TRBV12-3/TRBV12-4
J: TRBJ1-1
CDR3: CASRGRGPGTEAFF

V: TRBV7-2
J: TRBJ2-4
CDR3: CASSLVPLGTDDIRYF

V: TRBV3-1
J: TRBJ2-5
CDR3: CASSHRGVAGVETQYF

V: TRBV20-1
J: TRBJ2-5
CDR3: CSARRRPSQETQYF

V: TRBV7-2
J: TRBJ2-3
CDR3: CASRPDRGTDTQYF

V: TRBV5-4
J: TRBJ1-2
CDR3: CASSLRGTQTNYGYTF

V: TRBV6-1
J: TRBJ2-5
CDR3: CASSGSYRGEKETQYF

V: TRBV4-2
J: TRBJ2-6
CDR3: CASSLETSGATGANVLTF

V: TRBV5-1
J: TRBJ2-7
CDR3: CASSLPDRGLYEQYF

V: TRBV5-1
J: TRBJ2-1
CDR3: CASSFGGNDEQFF

V: TRBV4-3
J: TRBJ1-2
CDR3: CASSQERGARPTEGSYTF

V: TRBV6-2/TRBV6-3
J: TRBJ1-5
CDR3: CASSLTGGFSNQPQHF

V: TRBV29-1
J: TRBJ2-3
CDR3: CSLEGTDFDSDTQYF

V: TRBV7-2
J: TRBJ2-1
CDR3: CASSLAGTGRLNEQFF

V: TRBV9
J: TRBJ2-1
CDR3: CASSVPASGGDVEQFF

V: TRBV5-6
J: TRBJ2-3
CDR3: CASSLGGSSSTDTQYF

V: TRBV9
J: TRBJ2-1
CDR3: CASGGREEAGYNEQFF

V: TRBV20-1
J: TRBJ2-3
CDR3: CSAVQGSSTDTQYF

V: TRBV6-1
J: TRBJ1-2
CDR3: CAITEKQYGYTF

V: TRBV5-1
J: TRBJ2-1
CDR3: CASSLALVDEQFF

V: TRBV5-1
J: .
CDR3: CASSVAPNYEQYF

V: TRBV20-1
J: TRBJ1-6
CDR3: CSAQQGARVNSPLHF

V: TRBV6-6
J: TRBJ2-7
CDR3: CASLRGDEQYF

V: TRBV7-2
J: TRBJ1-6
CDR3: CASIRDWNSPLHF

V: TRBV24-1
J: TRBJ2-5
CDR3: CATSDRLRNEQYF

V: TRBV15
J: TRBJ2-7
CDR3: CATSIKGSHQYF

V: TRBV28
J: TRBJ1-6
CDR3: CASSPRGGEGSSYNSPLHF

V: TRBV12-3/TRBV12-4
J: TRBJ1-6
CDR3: CASSRGQGMVFSPLHF

V: TRBV28
J: TRBJ2-3
CDR3: CASSHGGDSTDTQYF

V: TRBV7-2
J: TRBJ2-3
CDR3: CASSRQVESTDTQYF

V: TRBV10-3
J: TRBJ1-2
CDR3: CAISESFGAVPGYGYTF

V: TRBV28
J: TRBJ2-1
CDR3: CASRRRKAGGSYNEQFF

V: TRBV7-2
J: .
CDR3: CASSRSLDSQGTQYF

V: TRBV9
J: TRBJ1-1
CDR3: CASSAGIQNTEAFF

V: TRBV20-1
J: .
CDR3: CSARDQRALETQYF

V: TRBV6-6
J: TRBJ2-5
CDR3: CASVLSGGAAKTQYF

V: TRBV5-7
J: TRBJ2-3
CDR3: CASSLEPGQYTDTQYF

V: TRBV20-1
J: TRBJ2-7
CDR3: CSAPGLAGGREQYF

V: TRBV28
J: TRBJ2-7
CDR3: CASCSGQANSYEQYF

V: TRBV6-5
J: TRBJ2-7
CDR3: CASHADRTLYEQYF

V: TRBV11-2
J: TRBJ2-1
CDR3: CASSLGQPVREQFF

V: TRBV14
J: TRBJ1-2
CDR3: CASSQSGTYGYTF

V: TRBV5-1
J: TRBJ2-6
CDR3: CASSLAGTSYTGANVLTF

V: TRBV28
J: TRBJ2-7
CDR3: CASSRQTGNYEQYF

V: TRBV25-1
J: TRBJ1-2
CDR3: CASSEPGGSYGYTF

V: TRBV28
J: TRBJ1-2
CDR3: CASVGTGSLIGYTF

V: TRBV4-1
J: TRBJ1-2
CDR3: CASSRPDRDNYGYTF

V: TRBV20-1
J: TRBJ2-5
CDR3: CSARPQRGVETQYF

V: TRBV7-9
J: TRBJ2-1
CDR3: CASRPRIQGSGNNEQFF

V: TRBV9
J: TRBJ2-1
CDR3: CASRGKTYNEQFF